These 18 T cell receptor beta chains were all obtained from the same sample, sequenced in a study of technical replicates of blood from a handful of donors. Libraries were prepared by immunoSEQ multiplex PCR; TCRdb keeps only in-frame clonotypes and omits some of them. The sample lists tens of thousands of clones, roughly 98% seen once, with around 0.15% in the top ten. Sequences were obtained from T cells isolated from PBMCs. The source of these receptors is a human donor in good health.

The CDR3 region has the DNA TGTGCCAGCAGCTTAAGAACAGGCACGAACACCGGGGAGCTGTTTTTT. Its protein is CASSLRTGTNTGELFF. The chain carries TRBV7-8 and TRBJ2-2; possibly TRBD1 for D (5 bases). Germline CDR1 is SGHVS and CDR2 is FQNEAQ. V was cut by 2 bases and J by 0 bases, with 10 bases left in between. This CDR3 region has 16 residues.

The rearrangement uses TRBV28 and TRBJ1-5; 7 nucleotides align to TRBD1. CDR1 is MDHEN and CDR2 is SYDVKM in the germline V gene. V was pared by 5 bases and J by 6 bases, with 10 bases of the junction left unmatched. The CDR3 contains 15 residues. The CDR3 DNA sequence: TGTGCCAGCAGTCCGGGCAGGGGGTTGAGTCAGCCCCAGCATTTT. Amino acid sequence: CASSPGRGLSQPQHF.

The chain is built from TRBV30 and TRBJ1-2; 9 bases fit TRBD1. Per germline, CDR1 GTSNPN and CDR2 SVGIG (reference sequence). V lost 8 bases and J lost 4; bases outside the gene matches: 14. The CDR3 has 15 residues. CDR3 coding DNA: TGTGCCCGGAAACCCGGGACAGGGAGAACCTATGGCTACACCTTC. As protein: CARKPGTGRTYGYTF.

V is TRBV5-4 and J is TRBJ2-7, with TRBD2 as a possible D gene (6 bases). The CDR3 is 17 amino acids. The germline gives CDR1 SGHNT, CDR2 YYREEE (reference sequence). Trimming shortened V by 1 base and J by 6 bases, and 23 bases separated the two germline ends. The CDR3 bases are TGTGCCAGCAGCTTGAGAAGGGGAGGAAACGGCCGCAGCGAGCAGTACTTC. This codes for CASSLRRGGNGRSEQYF.

J is TRBJ1-2 and V is TRBV14; D not resolved. Germline CDR1 is SGHDN and CDR2 is FVKESK. The CDR3 sequence is 14 residues long. With 1 base removed from V and 6 bases from J, the gap between germline ends came to 12 bases. The CDR3 loop is CASSQVAGSHGYTF. The CDR3 region has the DNA TGTGCCAGCAGCCAAGTTGCCGGGTCCCATGGCTACACCTTC.

The rearrangement uses TRBV5-1 and TRBJ1-1; perhaps TRBD1 as D (5 bases). The V end was cut by 1 base, the J end by 5 bases, with 12 bases between. There are 14 residues in the CDR3. Germline V gene lookup returns CDR1 SGHRS and CDR2 YFSETQ. CDR3: CASSLPGVGTEAFF. The CDR3 DNA follows: TGCGCCAGCAGCTTGCCGGGGGTGGGGACTGAAGCTTTCTTT. Full variable domain (outside the CDR3, taken from reference TRBV5-1 and TRBJ1-1): KAGVTQTPRYLIKTRGQQVTLSCSPISGHRSVSWYQQTPGQGLQFLFEYFSETQRNKGNFPGRFSGRQFSNSRSEMNVSTLELGDSALYLCASSLPGVGTEAFFGQGTRLTVV.

V usage is TRBV15 and J usage is TRBJ2-1; 10 bases match TRBD2. The CDR3 is 19 residues long. With 1 base clipped from V and 1 base from J, the junction kept 10 bases outside the gene matches. CDR1 is LNHNV and CDR2 is YYDKDF in the germline V gene (reference sequence). Here the CDR3 DNA reads TGTGCCACCAGCAGAGTGGCGGCTAGCGGGAGAGGTTCCTACAATGAGCAGTTCTTC. It specifies CATSRVAASGRGSYNEQFF.

The chain links TRBV5-1 to TRBJ2-3; TRBD2 aligns across 11 bases. CDR3 length: 15 amino acids. The V segment lost 7 bases and the J segment 3 bases; nucleotides outside the gene matches: 7. Germline V gene data show CDR1 as SGHRS and CDR2 as YFSETQ. CDR3 coding DNA: TGCGCCAGCCGAACTAGCGGGGGTTGGACAGATACGCAGTATTTT. The encoded protein is CASRTSGGWTDTQYF.

The J gene is TRBJ1-6, the V gene TRBV7-9; D is ambiguous. The germline V and J ends were trimmed by 5 bases and 5 bases, with 10 bases remaining between them. The CDR3 consists of 14 residues. CDR1 and CDR2 (germline): SEHNR, FQNEAQ (reference sequence). The DNA of the CDR3 is TGTGCCAGCAGCCCCACCAGTCATAATTCACCCCTCCACTTT. Translation gives CASSPTSHNSPLHF.

The gene calls are TRBV7-8 and TRBJ1-2; possibly TRBD1 for D (6 bases). The germline V gene encodes CDR1 SGHVS and CDR2 FQNEAQ. V was shortened by 5 bases and J by 8 bases, with 18 bases between the two germline ends. This CDR3 has 14 residues. This CDR3 reads CASSPSTGAEGYTF. The CDR3 DNA is TGTGCCAGCAGCCCATCGACAGGAGCTGAAGGCTACACCTTC.

This sequence joins TRBV5-1 and TRBJ2-6, with TRBD1 matching over 10 bases. The V and J ends lost 4 bases and 0 bases, in that order; junction bases with no gene match: 10. CDR1 is SGHRS and CDR2 is YFSETQ in the germline V gene. The CDR3 consists of 19 residues. CDR3 bases: TGCGCCAGCAGCCTGGAGGGGACAGGGGCGCTCTCTGGGGCCAACGTCCTGACTTTC. This codes for CASSLEGTGALSGANVLTF.

The gene calls are TRBV7-9 and TRBJ1-5, with 9 bases that match TRBD1. V was pared by 4 bases and J by 2 bases, with 9 bases of the junction left unmatched. The CDR3 sequence is 17 residues long. Per the germline V gene, CDR1 is SEHNR and CDR2 is FQNEAQ (reference sequence). The CDR3 DNA follows: TGTGCCAGCAGCTCCATGGGACAGGGACAGGGCAATCAGCCCCAGCATTTT. Protein sequence: CASSSMGQGQGNQPQHF.

This clone was seen more than once but under ten times. The rearrangement links TRBV18 to TRBJ2-7; the D is unclear. Germline values: CDR1 KGHSH, CDR2 LQKENI. This CDR3 spans 12 amino acids. Trimming cost V 2 bases and J 4 bases, with 6 bases left between them. As DNA, the CDR3 is TGTGCCAGCTCACCAGATGCGTACGAGCAGTACTTC. This translates into CASSPDAYEQYF.

The chain carries TRBV25-1 and TRBJ1-5; 7 bases agree with TRBD1. CDR3 length: 14 amino acids. After removal of 0 bases from V and 7 bases from J, the junction contained 3 bases not matched to a gene. Germline values: CDR1 MGHDK, CDR2 SYGVNS. CDR3 protein: CASSEYGQAQPQHF. CDR3 DNA sequence: TGTGCCAGCAGTGAATATGGACAGGCACAGCCCCAGCATTTT. The full variable domain, completed using reference TRBV25-1 and TRBJ1-5, is EADIYQTPRYLVIGTGKKITLECSQTMGHDKMYWYQQDPGMELHLIHYSYGVNSTEKGDLSSESTVSRIRTEHFPLTLESARPSHTSQYLCASSEYGQAQPQHFGDGTRLSIL.

CDR3 sequence (DNA): TGTGCCACCAGCAGAGATCCAGATTACTATGGCTACACCTTC. As protein: CATSRDPDYYGYTF. The chain employs TRBV15 and TRBJ1-2; no reliable D call. Germline V gene data show CDR1 as LNHNV and CDR2 as YYDKDF (reference sequence). Trimming stripped 0 bases from V and 3 bases from J, with 8 bases between. The CDR3 extends over 14 amino acids.

This clone has a single count. The V call is TRBV30, the J call TRBJ1-1; TRBD1 aligns across 7 bases. Per the germline V gene, CDR1 is GTSNPN and CDR2 is SVGIG (reference sequence). The CDR3 length is 13 residues. The junction had 4 bases not matched to a gene; V was cut back by 1 base and J by 5 bases. This chain's CDR3 is CAWSAPGGTEAFF. CDR3 DNA sequence: TGTGCCTGGAGTGCCCCAGGGGGGACTGAAGCTTTCTTT.

This rearrangement joins TRBV6-6 to TRBJ2-1; TRBD2 might be the D (5 bases). CDR3 length: 13 amino acids. Germline CDR1 and CDR2: MNHNY and SVGAGI (reference sequence). V was shortened by 7 bases and J by 6 bases, with 13 bases between the two germline ends. The CDR3 loop is CASTPRGSNEQFF. The CDR3 nucleotides read TGTGCCAGCACTCCCCGAGGGTCCAATGAGCAGTTCTTC.

J is TRBJ1-5 and V is TRBV30; 7 nucleotides align to TRBD1. Germline values: CDR1 GTSNPN, CDR2 SVGIG (reference sequence). The CDR3 sequence is 14 residues long. V lost 5 bases, J lost 1 base, and 5 bases stayed unmatched. The CDR3 sequence is CAWGQAGSNQPQHF. The CDR3 region has the DNA TGTGCCTGGGGACAGGCTGGGAGCAATCAGCCCCAGCATTTT.